Sequencing of this TCR beta chain was carried out in a study of breast tumors, draining lymph nodes, adjacent tissues. TCRdb analysed the multiplex PCR reads with MiXCR anew, one entry per CDR3 protein. The table includes more than 9,500 distinct CDR3 sequences, approximately 55% detected once. As for this clonotype: Its cognate antigen is unknown.

This CDR3 has 15 residues. Deletions cut 1 base from V and 7 bases from J, with 14 bases between. In germline, CDR1 is SEHNR, CDR2 FQNEAQ (reference sequence). Notes on the study in general: Tumor and nontumor repertoires were significantly more similar in luminal-like than in basal-like breast cancer. Tumor repertoires ranked between lymph nodes and nontumor tissue in diversity, with V and J gene preferences. Data only fit, rather than demonstrated, lymph node origin of most tumor T cells.

Specimen: breast tumor tissue. V gene TRBV7-9 combines with J gene TRBJ2-1; D may correspond to TRBD1 or TRBD2 (5 bases each). The receptor's source is a female donor with breast cancer. Some clones in this sample may be carry-over from other donors' samples. DNA of the CDR3: TGTGCCAGCAGCTTAGTAGGGGACGGGATGAATGAGCAGTTCTTC. Amino acid sequence: CASSLVGDGMNEQFF.